This T cell receptor beta chain was sequenced during a study of cytomegalovirus exposure and HLA in healthy donors. For this clone: Its specificity is unknown.

13 Jbeta primers and 60 Vbeta primers were used for the PCR. Original methodology: Among the unique TCR beta chains that a later analysis counted, about 84 million in all, about 10 million were shared. TCRdb keeps only in-frame clones here, not all; method: immunoSEQ multiplex PCR. Clonal size and the V and J genes are those of that table, whereas D and trimming came from the DNA. The sample consists of some 180,000 clones, 70% to 80% of them appearing once. Overall study results and limits: Most of the TCR beta V segments (in an earlier analysis) were productive either about 87% or about 30% of the time. In a later analysis, a missense DCLRE1C variant was linked to TCR beta V- and J-gene trimming. Information on immune exposure was restricted to one variable (CMV serostatus).

Germline V gene lookup returns CDR1 MNHNS and CDR2 SASEGT. This CDR3 is 15 amino acids long. Losses at the gene ends were 2 bases for V and 6 bases for J; bases not matched to a gene: 4. This chain connects TRBV6-1 to TRBJ2-1; TRBD2 aligns across 10 bases. The sample was PBMCs. This TCR came from a woman in her twenties or thirties in good health and CMV-seropositive. The CDR3 loop reads CASSELAGVGNEQFF. The CDR3 DNA sequence: TGTGCCAGCAGTGAACTAGCGGGAGTGGGCAATGAGCAGTTCTTC.